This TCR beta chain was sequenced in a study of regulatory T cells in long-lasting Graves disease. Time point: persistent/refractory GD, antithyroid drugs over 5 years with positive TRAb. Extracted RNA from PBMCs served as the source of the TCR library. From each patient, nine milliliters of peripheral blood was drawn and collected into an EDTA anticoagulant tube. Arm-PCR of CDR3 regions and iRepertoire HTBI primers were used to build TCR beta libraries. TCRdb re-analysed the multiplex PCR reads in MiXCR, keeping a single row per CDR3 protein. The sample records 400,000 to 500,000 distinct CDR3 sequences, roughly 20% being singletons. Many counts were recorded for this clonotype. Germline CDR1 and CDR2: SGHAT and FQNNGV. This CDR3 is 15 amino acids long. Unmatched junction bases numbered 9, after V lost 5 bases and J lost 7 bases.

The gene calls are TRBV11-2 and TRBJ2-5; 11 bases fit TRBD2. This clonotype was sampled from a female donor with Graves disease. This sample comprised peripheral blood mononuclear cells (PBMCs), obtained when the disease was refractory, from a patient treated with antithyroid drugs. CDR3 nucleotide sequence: TGTGCCAGCAGCACGGGACTAGCGGAAATGACGACCCAGTACTTC. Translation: CASSTGLAEMTTQYF. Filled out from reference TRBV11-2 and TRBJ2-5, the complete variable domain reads EAGVAQSPRYKIIEKRQSVAFWCNPISGHATLYWYQQILGQGPKLLIQFQNNGVVDDSQLPKDRFSAERLKGVDSTLKIQPAKLEDSAVYLCASSTGLAEMTTQYFGPGTRLLVL.